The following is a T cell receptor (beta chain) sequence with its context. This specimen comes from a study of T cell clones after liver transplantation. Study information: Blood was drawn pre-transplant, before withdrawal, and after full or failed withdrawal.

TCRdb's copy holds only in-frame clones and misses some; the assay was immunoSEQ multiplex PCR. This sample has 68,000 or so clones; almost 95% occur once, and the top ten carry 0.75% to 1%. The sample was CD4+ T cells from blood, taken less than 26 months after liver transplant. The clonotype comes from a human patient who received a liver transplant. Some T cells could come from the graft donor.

CDR3 residues: CASSRTRGGTDTQYF. Written as DNA, the CDR3 is TGTGCCAGCAGTCGGACCAGGGGAGGCACAGATACGCAGTATTTT. V is TRBV6-1 and J is TRBJ2-3, with D tentatively TRBD1 (6 bases). CDR1 and CDR2 from the germline V gene are MNHNS and SASEGT. V lost 5 bases to trimming and J lost 1 base, with 13 bases between them. This CDR3 has 15 residues.